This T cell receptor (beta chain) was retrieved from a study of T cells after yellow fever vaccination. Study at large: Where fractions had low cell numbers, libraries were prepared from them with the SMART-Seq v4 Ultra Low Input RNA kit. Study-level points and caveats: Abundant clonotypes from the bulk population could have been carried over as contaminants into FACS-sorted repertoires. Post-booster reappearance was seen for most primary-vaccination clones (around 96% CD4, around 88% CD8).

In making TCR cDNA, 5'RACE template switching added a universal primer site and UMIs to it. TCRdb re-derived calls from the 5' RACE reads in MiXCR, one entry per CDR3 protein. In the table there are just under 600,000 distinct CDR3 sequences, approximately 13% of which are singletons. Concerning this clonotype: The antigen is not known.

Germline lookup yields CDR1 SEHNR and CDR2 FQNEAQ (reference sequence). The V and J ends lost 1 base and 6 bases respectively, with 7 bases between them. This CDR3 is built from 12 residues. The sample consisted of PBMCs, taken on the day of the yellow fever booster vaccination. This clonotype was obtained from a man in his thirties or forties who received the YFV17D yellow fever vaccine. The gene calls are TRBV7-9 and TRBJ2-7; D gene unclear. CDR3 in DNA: TGTGCCAGCAGCTTAGAGCCCGGCGAGCAGTACTTC. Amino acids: CASSLEPGEQYF.